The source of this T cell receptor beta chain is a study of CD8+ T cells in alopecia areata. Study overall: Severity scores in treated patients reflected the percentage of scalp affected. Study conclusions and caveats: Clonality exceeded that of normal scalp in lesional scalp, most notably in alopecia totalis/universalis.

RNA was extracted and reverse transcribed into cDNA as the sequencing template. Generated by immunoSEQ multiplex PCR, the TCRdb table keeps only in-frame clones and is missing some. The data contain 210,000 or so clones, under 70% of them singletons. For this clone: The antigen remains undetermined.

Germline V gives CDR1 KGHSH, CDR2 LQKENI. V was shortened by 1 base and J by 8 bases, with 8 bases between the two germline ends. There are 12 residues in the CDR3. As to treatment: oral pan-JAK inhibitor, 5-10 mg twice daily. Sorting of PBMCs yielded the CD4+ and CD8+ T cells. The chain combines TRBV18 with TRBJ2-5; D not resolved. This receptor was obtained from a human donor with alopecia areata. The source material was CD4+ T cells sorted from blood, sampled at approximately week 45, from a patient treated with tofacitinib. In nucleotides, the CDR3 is TGTGCCAGCTCACCACGCGACCACACCCAGTACTTC. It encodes CASSPRDHTQYF.